One sample yielded the 9 T cell receptor beta chains listed below, sequenced in a study of patients and donors after allogeneic stem cell transplantation. TCRdb reprocessed the RT-PCR reads with MiXCR, giving one entry per CDR3 protein. Of over 200,000 distinct CDR3 sequences in the sample, around two fifths were seen once. The sequencing input was blood, either unsorted or a sorted T cell fraction (not recorded which). These receptors were obtained from a human donor who was either an allogeneic HSCT recipient or a stem cell or donor lymphocyte infusion donor (not recorded which). It is not recorded whose cells these are; they may come from a transplant donor.

The chain recombines TRBV13 with TRBJ2-3; D gene ambiguous. V shed 1 base and J shed 3 bases, with 5 bases lying between them. Germline V gene data show CDR1 as PRHDT and CDR2 as FYEKMQ (reference sequence). The CDR3 contains 13 residues. CDR3 protein: CASSLVRTDTQYF. CDR3 DNA: TGTGCCAGCAGCTTAGTTAGGACAGATACGCAGTATTTT.

The chain uses TRBV29-1 and TRBJ2-3; 7 bases map to TRBD1. The trim removed 2 bases at V and 3 bases at J, leaving 2 bases unmatched. Germline V gene data show CDR1 as SQVTM and CDR2 as ANQGSEA. This CDR3 comprises 13 residues. In DNA, the CDR3 is TGCAGCGTTGAATTCAGGGGGACAGATACGCAGTATTTT. Its translation: CSVEFRGTDTQYF.

The J gene is TRBJ2-7, the V gene TRBV5-1; possibly TRBD1 for D (6 bases). Germline loops: CDR1 SGHRS, CDR2 YFSETQ. The length of the CDR3 is 13 residues. V was trimmed by 7 bases and J by 6 bases, leaving 17 bases between them. The CDR3 spells CASPHTGLGEQYF. The CDR3 coding sequence is TGCGCCAGCCCCCATACAGGGTTGGGCGAGCAGTACTTC.

The chain carries TRBV9 and TRBJ1-1; D not resolved. This CDR3 contains 14 residues. Trimming stripped 4 bases from V and 0 bases from J, with 10 bases between. Germline CDR1 SGDLS, CDR2 YYNGEE. Written as DNA, the CDR3 is TGTGCCAGCAGCCCGCTCACCCTGAACACTGAAGCTTTCTTT. This codes for CASSPLTLNTEAFF.

This clonotype was seen a handful of times. The chain is built from TRBV3-1 and TRBJ1-2; 8 bases align to TRBD1. Germline V lookup: CDR1 LGHDT, CDR2 YNNKEL (reference sequence). The junction had 5 bases not matched to a gene; V was cut back by 4 bases and J by 4 bases. This CDR3 region has 14 residues. CDR3 loop: CASSRQGLGYGYTF. The CDR3 DNA sequence: TGTGCCAGCAGCCGACAGGGGCTGGGCTATGGCTACACCTTC.

The V and J genes are TRBV7-3 and TRBJ1-1; D not certain. The V end lost 8 bases, the J end lost 1 base, and 11 bases lay between the germline ends. The CDR3 is 13 residues long. Germline V CDR1 and CDR2: SGHTA, FQGTGA. The CDR3 is CASVGPGNTEAFF. In nucleotides, the CDR3 is TGTGCCAGCGTCGGTCCAGGGAACACTGAAGCTTTCTTT.

The rearrangement joins TRBV4-2 to TRBJ2-2; D may be TRBD1 (6 bases). The CDR3 totals 14 residues. CDR1 and CDR2 (germline): LGHNA, YNFKEQ. The V gene lost 1 base and the J gene lost 7 bases, with 10 bases spanning the gap. In DNA, the CDR3 is TGTGCCAGCAGCCAAGCAGGGGACCACGGGGAGCTGTTTTTT. The encoded protein is CASSQAGDHGELFF.

The chain employs TRBV29-1 and TRBJ1-3, with D unresolved. Germline V gives CDR1 SQVTM, CDR2 ANQGSEA. Trimming took off 7 bases at V and 2 bases at J, with 15 bases between the two ends. The CDR3 is 14 amino acids. CDR3 amino acids: CSASLFGPGNTIYF. The DNA of the CDR3 is TGCAGCGCCTCTTTGTTTGGCCCTGGAAACACCATATATTTT.

The DNA for the CDR3 is TGCGCCAGCAGCCAAGCGGCCAGGGGTAATGAAAAACTGTTTTTT. Protein product: CASSQAARGNEKLFF. J is TRBJ1-4 and V is TRBV4-3, with TRBD1 as a possible D gene (6 bases). V lost 1 base to trimming and J lost 4 bases, with 10 bases between them. The germline V gene encodes CDR1 LGHNA and CDR2 YSLEER. This CDR3 contains 15 residues.